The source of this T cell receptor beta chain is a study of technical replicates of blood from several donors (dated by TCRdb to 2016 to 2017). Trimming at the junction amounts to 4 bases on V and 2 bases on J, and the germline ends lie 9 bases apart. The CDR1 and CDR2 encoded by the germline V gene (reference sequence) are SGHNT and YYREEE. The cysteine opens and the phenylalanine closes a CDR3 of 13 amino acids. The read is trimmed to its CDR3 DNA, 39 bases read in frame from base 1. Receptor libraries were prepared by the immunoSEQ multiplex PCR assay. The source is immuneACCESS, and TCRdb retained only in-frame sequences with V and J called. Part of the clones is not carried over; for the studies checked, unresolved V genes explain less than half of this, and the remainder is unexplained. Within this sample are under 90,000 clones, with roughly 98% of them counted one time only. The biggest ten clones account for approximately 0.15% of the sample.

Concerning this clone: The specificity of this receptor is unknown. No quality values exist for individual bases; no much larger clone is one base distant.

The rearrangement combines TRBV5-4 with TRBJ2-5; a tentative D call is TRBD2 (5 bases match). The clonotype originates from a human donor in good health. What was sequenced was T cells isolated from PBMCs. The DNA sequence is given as TGTGCCAGCAGCGCGGACTCTCAAGAGACCCAGTACTTC. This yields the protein CASSADSQETQYF.